This is a list of T cell receptor beta chains from one sample in a study of blood T cell repertoires in COVID-19. Sequencing was performed with immunoSEQ multiplex PCR; in TCRdb, only in-frame clones are kept and a portion is missing. The sample lists fewer than 200,000 clones; roughly 85% were seen once. The sample comprised peripheral blood. Source of these receptors: a man aged 60 to 69 with active or convalescent COVID-19. Both conserved end residues are part of each CDR3. A D gene is named only where the DNA matches it firmly. Only some rows state a clone size, as once, few, many or a class for expanded clones.

j_gene: TRBJ1-6
abundance: few
d_gene: .
v_gene: TRBV2
CDR3nt: TGTGCCAGCCAAGACAGAGCTTATAATTCACCCCTCCACTTT
CDR3aa: CASQDRAYNSPLHF

j_gene: TRBJ1-1
abundance: .
d_gene: TRBD1
v_gene: TRBV18
CDR3nt: TGTGCCAGCTCACTCGGAATCCAGGGGGCGAACACTGAAGCTTTCTTT
CDR3aa: CASSLGIQGANTEAFF

j_gene: TRBJ2-5
abundance: .
d_gene: .
v_gene: TRBV3-1/TRBV3-2
CDR3nt: TGTGCCAGCAGCCTATGGACTACCCAATCCCAAGAGACCCAGTACTTC
CDR3aa: CASSLWTTQSQETQYF

j_gene: TRBJ2-1
abundance: .
d_gene: TRBD2
v_gene: TRBV6-1
CDR3nt: TGTGCCAGCAGCAGGGGACTAGCGGTCCGCGGGGAGCAGTTCTTC
CDR3aa: CASSRGLAVRGEQFF

j_gene: TRBJ2-1
abundance: .
d_gene: .
v_gene: TRBV7-9
CDR3nt: TGTGCCAGCAGCTTAATCCCACAGAACTACAATGAGCAGTTCTTC
CDR3aa: CASSLIPQNYNEQFF

j_gene: TRBJ1-5
abundance: .
d_gene: .
v_gene: TRBV30
CDR3nt: TGTGCCTGGAGTGTACCGGGGATGGAGCAGCCCCAGCATTTT
CDR3aa: CAWSVPGMEQPQHF

j_gene: TRBJ2-1
abundance: .
d_gene: TRBD2
v_gene: TRBV4-2
CDR3nt: TGTGCCAGCAGCCAAGAGGGGACTAGCGTAAACAATGAGCAGTTCTTC
CDR3aa: CASSQEGTSVNNEQFF

j_gene: TRBJ1-4
abundance: .
d_gene: .
v_gene: TRBV7-6
CDR3nt: TGTGCCAGCGGGAGCCCGCTCCGGCAGTCTTATGAAAAACTGTTTTTT
CDR3aa: CASGSPLRQSYEKLFF

j_gene: TRBJ1-2
abundance: .
d_gene: .
v_gene: TRBV2
CDR3nt: TGTGCCAGCAGTGGGGAGTTGAGCTACACCTTC
CDR3aa: CASSGELSYTF

j_gene: TRBJ1-2
abundance: .
d_gene: .
v_gene: TRBV2
CDR3nt: TGTGCCAGCAGTGATTGGCCCAGGGCGGGCTACACCTTC
CDR3aa: CASSDWPRAGYTF

j_gene: TRBJ2-7
abundance: .
d_gene: TRBD1
v_gene: TRBV24-1
CDR3nt: TGTGCCACCAGTGGCCCTACGGGACAGGGGTACTACGAGCAGTACTTC
CDR3aa: CATSGPTGQGYYEQYF

j_gene: TRBJ2-5
abundance: .
d_gene: TRBD2
v_gene: TRBV10-3
CDR3nt: TGTGCCATCAGACTAGCGGGGGACCAAGAGACCCAGTACTTC
CDR3aa: CAIRLAGDQETQYF

j_gene: TRBJ1-5
abundance: once
d_gene: .
v_gene: TRBV1
CDR3nt: TGCACCAGCAGCCAAGGGACTGTCAATCAGCCCCAGCATTTT
CDR3aa: CTSSQGTVNQPQHF

j_gene: TRBJ1-1
abundance: .
d_gene: TRBD1
v_gene: TRBV5-1
CDR3nt: TGCGCCAGCAGCGTGTGGTCCGGGACAGGGGGCACTGAAGCTTTCTTT
CDR3aa: CASSVWSGTGGTEAFF

j_gene: TRBJ1-5
abundance: .
d_gene: .
v_gene: TRBV30
CDR3nt: TGTGCCTGGAGTGTATCAGGGAATCAGCCCCAGCATTTT
CDR3aa: CAWSVSGNQPQHF

j_gene: TRBJ1-2
abundance: .
d_gene: .
v_gene: TRBV19
CDR3nt: TGTGCCAGTAGTAGATCAGGTGACTATGGCTACACCTTC
CDR3aa: CASSRSGDYGYTF

j_gene: TRBJ2-7
abundance: .
d_gene: .
v_gene: TRBV10-3
CDR3nt: TGTGCCATCAGTGACGTTTACGAGCAGTACTTC
CDR3aa: CAISDVYEQYF

j_gene: TRBJ2-2
abundance: .
d_gene: .
v_gene: TRBV5-1
CDR3nt: TGCGCCAGCAGAAAAGGACAGATGAACACCGGGGAGCTGTTTTTT
CDR3aa: CASRKGQMNTGELFF

j_gene: TRBJ1-4
abundance: .
d_gene: .
v_gene: TRBV21-1
CDR3nt: TGTGCCAGCCACAACGCAGCAAATTGGCGACAGGGGGATTCTAATGAAAAACTGTTTTTT
CDR3aa: CASHNAANWRQGDSNEKLFF

j_gene: TRBJ2-2
abundance: once
d_gene: .
v_gene: TRBV6-5
CDR3nt: TGTGCCAGCAGTAGAACTAGTGCGAACACCGGGGAGCTGTTTTTT
CDR3aa: CASSRTSANTGELFF

j_gene: TRBJ1-1
abundance: .
d_gene: .
v_gene: TRBV9
CDR3nt: TGTGCCAGCAGCGTAGGGTCTCCGGGAGGAACTGAAGCTTTCTTT
CDR3aa: CASSVGSPGGTEAFF

j_gene: TRBJ1-3
abundance: .
d_gene: TRBD1
v_gene: TRBV2
CDR3nt: TGTGCCAGCATTGAGGGGGCGCCTGGAAACACCATATATTTT
CDR3aa: CASIEGAPGNTIYF

j_gene: TRBJ2-3
abundance: .
d_gene: TRBD2
v_gene: TRBV27
CDR3nt: TGTGCCAGCAGTTTCAGGGGACTAGCTAGTACAGATACGCAGTATTTT
CDR3aa: CASSFRGLASTDTQYF

j_gene: TRBJ1-2
abundance: .
d_gene: .
v_gene: TRBV5-6
CDR3nt: TGTGCCAGCAGCTTACAGGGTCTTCACTATGGCTACACCTTC
CDR3aa: CASSLQGLHYGYTF

j_gene: TRBJ1-1
abundance: once
d_gene: TRBD1
v_gene: TRBV2
CDR3nt: TGTGCCAGCAGTGATGACAGGGGTTCGAGAACTGAAGCTTTCTTT
CDR3aa: CASSDDRGSRTEAFF

j_gene: TRBJ1-4
abundance: .
d_gene: TRBD1
v_gene: TRBV30
CDR3nt: TGTGCCTGGAGTGTACCCGAGGGGGCGCTTTATGAAAAACTGTTTTTT
CDR3aa: CAWSVPEGALYEKLFF

j_gene: TRBJ2-2
abundance: .
d_gene: .
v_gene: TRBV4-1
CDR3nt: TGCGCCAGCTCTAAGTACACCGGGGAGCTGTTTTTT
CDR3aa: CASSKYTGELFF

j_gene: TRBJ2-6
abundance: .
d_gene: TRBD1
v_gene: TRBV4-1
CDR3nt: TGCGCCAGCAGCCCCCGACAGGGACAGACTGGGGCCAACGTCCTGACTTTC
CDR3aa: CASSPRQGQTGANVLTF

j_gene: TRBJ1-6
abundance: .
d_gene: .
v_gene: TRBV5-1
CDR3nt: TGCGCCAGCAGACTGGACAGTAATTCACCCCTCCACTTT
CDR3aa: CASRLDSNSPLHF

j_gene: TRBJ1-4
abundance: .
d_gene: .
v_gene: TRBV9
CDR3nt: TGTGCCAGCAGCGTAGCTGTTGAAGCCCGAAATGAAAAACTGTTTTTT
CDR3aa: CASSVAVEARNEKLFF

j_gene: TRBJ1-2
abundance: .
d_gene: .
v_gene: TRBV10-3
CDR3nt: TGTGCCATCGGTGTTGGAGGGACCCTCTCTGGCTACACCTTC
CDR3aa: CAIGVGGTLSGYTF

j_gene: TRBJ2-3
abundance: .
d_gene: .
v_gene: TRBV2
CDR3nt: TGTGCCGGCGGGGCAGATACGCAGTATTTT
CDR3aa: CAGGADTQYF

j_gene: TRBJ2-4
abundance: .
d_gene: .
v_gene: TRBV11-2
CDR3nt: TGTGCCAGTCGTCCGTTAGCCAAAAACATTCAGTACTTC
CDR3aa: CASRPLAKNIQYF

j_gene: TRBJ1-2
abundance: .
d_gene: TRBD1
v_gene: TRBV5-1
CDR3nt: TGCGCCAGCAGCCCAATCCCGGGACAGGGCAACTATGGCTACACCTTC
CDR3aa: CASSPIPGQGNYGYTF

j_gene: TRBJ2-7
abundance: once
d_gene: .
v_gene: TRBV3-1/TRBV3-2
CDR3nt: TGTGCCAGCAGCCAAGAAGGGGTCTACGAGCAGTACTTC
CDR3aa: CASSQEGVYEQYF

j_gene: TRBJ1-3
abundance: .
d_gene: .
v_gene: TRBV27
CDR3nt: TGTGCCAGCAGCCCAAGAGTAGGAAACACCATATATTTT
CDR3aa: CASSPRVGNTIYF

j_gene: TRBJ2-3
abundance: once
d_gene: TRBD1
v_gene: TRBV27
CDR3nt: TGTGCCAGCAAGAGGACAGGGGCAGATACGCAGTATTTT
CDR3aa: CASKRTGADTQYF

j_gene: TRBJ2-7
abundance: .
d_gene: TRBD1
v_gene: TRBV27
CDR3nt: TGTGCCAGCAGCCGGACCGGGACAGGGGCCTACGAGCAGTACTTC
CDR3aa: CASSRTGTGAYEQYF

j_gene: TRBJ1-2
abundance: .
d_gene: .
v_gene: TRBV15
CDR3nt: TGTGCCACCCGGAGGGGGGGGAACTATGGCTACACCTTC
CDR3aa: CATRRGGNYGYTF

j_gene: TRBJ1-2
abundance: few
d_gene: TRBD1
v_gene: TRBV6-5
CDR3nt: TGTGCCAGCAGTCCGACAGGGGGCAGTCGTGGCTACACCTTC
CDR3aa: CASSPTGGSRGYTF

j_gene: TRBJ1-2
abundance: .
d_gene: TRBD1
v_gene: TRBV2
CDR3nt: TGTGCCAGTAGATTGGGACAGGGAGACTACACCTTC
CDR3aa: CASRLGQGDYTF

j_gene: TRBJ2-5
abundance: .
d_gene: TRBD2
v_gene: TRBV5-4
CDR3nt: TGTGCCAGCAGCCGCCCGACTAGCGGGGGAAGCCAAGAGACCCAGTACTTC
CDR3aa: CASSRPTSGGSQETQYF

j_gene: TRBJ1-1
abundance: .
d_gene: .
v_gene: TRBV6-5
CDR3nt: TGTGCCAGCAGTTACGGGGGGGGCGCGGACACTGAAGCTTTCTTT
CDR3aa: CASSYGGGADTEAFF

j_gene: TRBJ2-2
abundance: .
d_gene: TRBD2
v_gene: TRBV5-1
CDR3nt: TGCGCCAGCAGCTTGAGGCGTGCTAGCGGGGGTAACACCGGGGAGCTGTTTTTT
CDR3aa: CASSLRRASGGNTGELFF

j_gene: TRBJ1-4
abundance: few
d_gene: .
v_gene: TRBV10-2
CDR3nt: TGCGCCAGCAGTGGGGCCGAGGAAAAACTGTTTTTT
CDR3aa: CASSGAEEKLFF

j_gene: TRBJ1-2
abundance: .
d_gene: .
v_gene: TRBV18
CDR3nt: TGTGCCAGCTCACCCAATGCAGGGTCTCATGGCTACACCTTC
CDR3aa: CASSPNAGSHGYTF

j_gene: TRBJ1-1
abundance: .
d_gene: .
v_gene: TRBV14
CDR3nt: TGTGCCAGCAGCCAAGAACTTTACACTGAAGCTTTCTTT
CDR3aa: CASSQELYTEAFF

j_gene: TRBJ2-3
abundance: .
d_gene: TRBD2
v_gene: TRBV19
CDR3nt: TGTGCCAGTAGTATAGTAGCTAGCGGGGGGGCAGATACGCAGTATTTT
CDR3aa: CASSIVASGGADTQYF

j_gene: TRBJ2-1
abundance: .
d_gene: .
v_gene: TRBV29-1
CDR3nt: TGCAGCGTTTCCCCCGATGTGGGACTGTGGGAATACAATGAGCAGTTCTTC
CDR3aa: CSVSPDVGLWEYNEQFF

j_gene: TRBJ1-3
abundance: .
d_gene: TRBD1
v_gene: TRBV7-8
CDR3nt: TGTGCCAGCAGCGCCCGACAGGGCGTCGGAAACACCATATATTTT
CDR3aa: CASSARQGVGNTIYF

j_gene: TRBJ1-2
abundance: .
d_gene: TRBD1
v_gene: TRBV6-5
CDR3nt: TGTGCCAGCAGTTACTCGGGGACAGCAGGTGGCTACACCTTC
CDR3aa: CASSYSGTAGGYTF

j_gene: TRBJ2-7
abundance: .
d_gene: TRBD2
v_gene: TRBV5-4
CDR3nt: TGTGCCAGCAGCTTGGCCGTGGGAGGGTTGGGCGAGCAGTACTTC
CDR3aa: CASSLAVGGLGEQYF

j_gene: TRBJ2-3
abundance: .
d_gene: TRBD2
v_gene: TRBV18
CDR3nt: TGTGCCAGCATAGGGACTAGCGAGATGGATACGCAGTATTTT
CDR3aa: CASIGTSEMDTQYF

j_gene: TRBJ2-7
abundance: .
d_gene: TRBD1
v_gene: TRBV4-1
CDR3nt: TGCGCCAGCAGCCAACGGGACAGAGAGTACGAGCAGTACTTC
CDR3aa: CASSQRDREYEQYF